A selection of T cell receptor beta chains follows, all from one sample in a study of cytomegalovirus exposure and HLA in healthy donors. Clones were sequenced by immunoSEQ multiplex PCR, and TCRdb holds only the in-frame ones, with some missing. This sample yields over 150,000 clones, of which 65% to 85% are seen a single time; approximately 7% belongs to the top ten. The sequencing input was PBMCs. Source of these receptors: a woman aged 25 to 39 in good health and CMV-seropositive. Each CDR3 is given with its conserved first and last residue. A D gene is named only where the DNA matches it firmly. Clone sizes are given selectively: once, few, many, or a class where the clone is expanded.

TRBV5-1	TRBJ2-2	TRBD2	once	TGCGCCAGCAGCTTGGCGGGGGGGGCCAACACCGGGGAGCTGTTTTTT	CASSLAGGANTGELFF
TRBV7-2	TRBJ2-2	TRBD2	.	TGTGCCAGCAGCCAAAGGACTAGCGGGGGGCGGGGGGAGCTGTTTTTT	CASSQRTSGGRGELFF
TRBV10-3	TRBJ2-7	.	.	TGTGCCATCAGTGAACAGGACACCACCTACGAGCAGTACTTC	CAISEQDTTYEQYF
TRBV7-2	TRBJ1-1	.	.	TGTGCCAGCAGCTACCAGGGTCAGAACACTGAAGCTTTCTTT	CASSYQGQNTEAFF
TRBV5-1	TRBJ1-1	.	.	TGCGCCAGCAGCTTGACAGACATGAACACTGAAGCTTTCTTT	CASSLTDMNTEAFF
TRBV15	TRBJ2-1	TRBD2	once	TGTGCCACCAGCAGAGGGGGGACTAGCGGGGGGGGGAATGAGCAGTTCTTC	CATSRGGTSGGGNEQFF
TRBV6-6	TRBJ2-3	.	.	TGTGCCAGCAGTACGGGGCAGGGGTCATATACGCAGTATTTT	CASSTGQGSYTQYF
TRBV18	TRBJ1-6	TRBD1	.	TGTGCCAGCTCAATACAGGGGACAACTTCACCCCTCCACTTT	CASSIQGTTSPLHF
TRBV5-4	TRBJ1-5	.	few	TGTGCCAGCAGCTTGGGAGGCCCCAATAGCAATCAGCCCCAGCATTTT	CASSLGGPNSNQPQHF
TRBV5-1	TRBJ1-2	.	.	TGCGCCAGCAGCTTGGCGCCGGACTATGGCTACACCTTC	CASSLAPDYGYTF
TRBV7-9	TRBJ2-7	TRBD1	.	TGTGCCAGCACCCAGGACAGGGGCTACGAGCAGTACTTC	CASTQDRGYEQYF